The 28 T cell receptor beta chains reported below all come from one sample, sequenced in a study of OX40 agonist ivuxolimab in advanced cancers. The protocol was immunoSEQ multiplex PCR, while the TCRdb copy is restricted to in-frame clones and leaves out a portion. This sample carries roughly 49,000 clones, around nine tenths of them seen once, and the ten largest clones take about 3.7%. This specimen consisted of CD4+ or CD8+ T cells sorted from blood, obtained in a trial of the OX40 agonist ivuxolimab. These receptors all come from an adult with an advanced solid tumor such as melanoma, head and neck, liver or kidney cancer.

This rearrangement joins TRBV5-8 to TRBJ2-1, with a tentative D call TRBD2 (6 bases). Deletions cut 3 bases from V and 0 bases from J, with 10 bases between. The CDR3 runs 15 residues. CDR1 is SGHTS, CDR2 YDEGEE, per germline. The CDR3 loop reads CASSSGLYSYNEQFF. DNA for the CDR3: TGTGCCAGCAGCTCGGGACTCTACTCCTACAATGAGCAGTTCTTC.

The chain carries TRBV11-2 and TRBJ2-1, with 9 bases lining up with TRBD2. Trimming cost V 5 bases and J 7 bases; bases outside gene matches: 9. The CDR3 length is 15 residues. Germline loops: CDR1 SGHAT, CDR2 FQNNGV. CDR3 loop: CASSATGTSSNEQFF. The CDR3 bases are TGTGCCAGCAGCGCGACCGGGACTAGCAGTAATGAGCAGTTCTTC.

The gene calls are TRBV5-1 and TRBJ2-5, with 9 bases that match TRBD1. This CDR3 spans 16 amino acids. The V and J ends lost 0 bases and 5 bases, in that order; junction bases with no gene match: 8. The germline gives CDR1 SGHRS, CDR2 YFSETQ. The DNA of the CDR3 is TGCGCCAGCAGCTTGGAGGACAGGGGATTCGCCGAGACCCAGTACTTC. It translates to CASSLEDRGFAETQYF.

This clone was observed once. The gene calls are TRBV30 and TRBJ2-1, with D hard to call. The CDR3 is 14 residues long. The V gene lost 3 bases and the J gene lost 3 bases, with 12 bases spanning the gap. Looked up from germline, CDR1 is GTSNPN and CDR2 is SVGIG (reference sequence). This CDR3 is CAWRKVVGYNEQFF. CDR3 coding DNA: TGTGCCTGGAGGAAGGTAGTCGGCTACAATGAGCAGTTCTTC.

This chain links TRBV9 with TRBJ2-2; 8 positions match TRBD2. The CDR3 is 14 amino acids. Germline V gene sequence: CDR1 SGDLS, CDR2 YYNGEE. V dropped 4 bases and J dropped 7; count of bases not matched to a gene: 6. CDR3 region: CASSSRGGYGELFF. The CDR3 DNA reads as TGTGCCAGCAGCTCCCGGGGGGGCTACGGGGAGCTGTTTTTT. The full variable domain, with the rest looked up from reference TRBV9 and TRBJ2-2, is DSGVTQTPKHLITATGQRVTLRCSPRSGDLSVYWYQQSLDQGLQFLIQYYNGEERAKGNILERFSAQQFPDLHSELNLSSLELGDSALYFCASSSRGGYGELFFGEGSRLTVL.

This chain uses TRBV5-1 with TRBJ2-5, with 8 bases lining up with TRBD1. Germline V gene sequence: CDR1 SGHRS, CDR2 YFSETQ. V was clipped by 0 bases and J by 5 bases; unmatched bases: 6. The CDR3 is made up of 15 amino acids. This CDR3 is CASSLDRGIQETQYF. DNA for the CDR3: TGCGCCAGCAGCTTGGACAGGGGGATTCAGGAGACCCAGTACTTC. Complete variable domain (other parts from reference TRBV5-1 and TRBJ2-5): KAGVTQTPRYLIKTRGQQVTLSCSPISGHRSVSWYQQTPGQGLQFLFEYFSETQRNKGNFPGRFSGRQFSNSRSEMNVSTLELGDSALYLCASSLDRGIQETQYFGPGTRLLVL.

The chain employs TRBV5-4 and TRBJ2-1; 8 bases align to TRBD1. The CDR3 consists of 15 residues. Germline-derived CDR1 and CDR2 are SGHNT and YYREEE (reference sequence). V trimming: 1 base; J trimming: 2 bases; junction bases outside the gene matches: 2. The CDR3 is CASSLKTGAYNEQFF. CDR3 in DNA: TGTGCCAGCAGCTTGAAGACAGGGGCCTACAATGAGCAGTTCTTC.

The chain combines TRBV15 with TRBJ1-4, with a possible D match to TRBD1 (6 bases). The CDR3 length is 13 residues. Per the germline V gene, CDR1 is LNHNV and CDR2 is YYDKDF (reference sequence). The V and J ends lost 0 bases and 13 bases respectively, with 12 bases between them. The CDR3 loop is CATSRDSGGALFF. The CDR3 DNA reads as TGTGCCACCAGCAGAGATTCGGGGGGCGCACTGTTTTTT.

CDR3 coding DNA: TGTGCCAGTAGTAGTGGGTGGGCAGGCGCAATCTATGGCTACACCTTC. Translated: CASSSGWAGAIYGYTF. This sequence joins TRBV19 and TRBJ1-2; D remains unclear. V was shortened by 4 bases and J by 4 bases, with 19 bases between the two germline ends. The length of the CDR3 is 16 residues. Per germline, CDR1 LNHDA and CDR2 SQIVND (reference sequence). Using reference TRBV19 and TRBJ1-2 for the parts outside the CDR3, the full variable domain is DGGITQSPKYLFRKEGQNVTLSCEQNLNHDAMYWYRQDPGQGLRLIYYSQIVNDFQKGDIAEGYSVSREKKESFPLTVTSAQKNPTAFYLCASSSGWAGAIYGYTFGSGTRLTVV.

The rearrangement links TRBV7-8 to TRBJ2-6, with D maybe TRBD1 (5 bases). Germline V lookup: CDR1 SGHVS, CDR2 FQNEAQ. The V end was cut by 2 bases, the J end by 1 base, with 15 bases between. The CDR3 has 18 amino acids. The CDR3 coding sequence is TGTGCCAGCAGCTTACCCCCAGGGTGGCTATCTGGGGCCAACGTCCTGACTTTC. It encodes CASSLPPGWLSGANVLTF.

V is TRBV10-3 and J is TRBJ1-2; D unclear. V lost 2 bases to trimming and J lost 8 bases, with 6 bases between them. The CDR3 extends over 11 amino acids. Per germline, CDR1 ENHRY and CDR2 SYGVKD. The CDR3 DNA sequence: TGTGCCATCAGTGAGGGGCAAGGCTACACCTTC. Encoded protein: CAISEGQGYTF.

The CDR3 nucleotides read TGCGCCAGCAGCTGGGACAGGGGCGGCGAGCAGTACTTC. Its protein product is CASSWDRGGEQYF. The rearrangement uses TRBV5-1 and TRBJ2-7; 10 bases fit TRBD1. There are 13 residues in the CDR3. V lost 3 bases and J lost 6; bases outside the gene matches: 3. In germline, CDR1 is SGHRS, CDR2 YFSETQ. The complete variable domain, with remaining parts taken from reference TRBV5-1 and TRBJ2-7, reads KAGVTQTPRYLIKTRGQQVTLSCSPISGHRSVSWYQQTPGQGLQFLFEYFSETQRNKGNFPGRFSGRQFSNSRSEMNVSTLELGDSALYLCASSWDRGGEQYFGPGTRLTVT.

This sequence joins TRBV4-1 and TRBJ2-7; D is unclear. CDR3 length equals 14 residues. CDR1 and CDR2 (germline): MGHRA, YSYEKL. The V and J ends lost 2 bases and 5 bases respectively, with 13 bases between them. Here the CDR3 reads CASSQLRTFNEQYF. The CDR3 coding sequence is TGCGCCAGCAGCCAACTAAGGACGTTCAACGAGCAGTACTTC.

The CDR3 sequence is CASSLGGRHNEQFF. CDR3 sequence (DNA): TGTGCCAGCAGCTTAGGGGGACGTCACAATGAGCAGTTCTTC. V usage is TRBV11-3 and J usage is TRBJ2-1, with D possibly being TRBD1 or TRBD2 (5 bases each). Germline values: CDR1 SGHNT, CDR2 YENEEA. This CDR3 comprises 14 residues. V lost 1 base and J 5 bases, leaving 9 bases between the germline ends.

This clone has a handful of counts. The chain has TRBV5-1 and TRBJ1-4; D is uncertain. Germline values: CDR1 SGHRS, CDR2 YFSETQ. There are 13 residues in the CDR3. The V gene lost 4 bases and the J gene lost 7 bases, with 11 bases spanning the gap. CDR3 nucleotides: TGCGCCAGCAGCCAAGCGGGAATTGAAAAACTGTTTTTT. Its protein product is CASSQAGIEKLFF.

The chain couples TRBV10-2 to TRBJ2-7; maybe TRBD1 (5 bases). Germline V gives CDR1 WSHSY, CDR2 SAAADI. Trimming pared 4 bases from V and 2 bases from J, leaving 12 bases between. The CDR3 covers 14 residues. The CDR3 reads CASSGAGITYEQYF. As DNA, the CDR3 is TGCGCCAGCAGTGGCGCAGGGATAACCTACGAGCAGTACTTC.

The gene calls are TRBV10-3 and TRBJ2-7; D not certain. V gave up 6 bases and J gave up 3 bases, with 12 bases separating them. CDR1 is ENHRY, CDR2 SYGVKD, per germline. The CDR3 extends over 13 amino acids. In DNA form, the CDR3 reads TGTGCCATCAGGGAAATGGCGGACTACGAGCAGTACTTC. It is translated as CAIREMADYEQYF.

V and J are TRBV5-4 and TRBJ1-1; possible D gene TRBD1, 5 bases. V gave up 4 bases and J gave up 4 bases, with 20 bases separating them. Germline V lookup: CDR1 SGHNT, CDR2 YYREEE (reference sequence). This CDR3 region has 16 residues. CDR3 region: CASSDKGRLHTTEAFF. The CDR3 coding sequence is TGTGCCAGCAGCGACAAGGGGCGGTTACATACCACTGAAGCTTTCTTT.

The V and J genes are TRBV9 and TRBJ2-5; TRBD2 might be the D (6 bases). V was shortened by 1 base and J by 5 bases, with 15 bases between the two germline ends. This CDR3 has 15 residues. Germline V gene lookup returns CDR1 SGDLS and CDR2 YYNGEE. The CDR3 DNA follows: TGTGCCAGCAGCGTACATGGAGGGTCGATGGAGACCCAGTACTTC. Protein: CASSVHGGSMETQYF.

The CDR3 DNA follows: TGTGCCAGCAGCCTCCTGGACAGCGATACGCAGTATTTT. Protein sequence: CASSLLDSDTQYF. The rearrangement joins TRBV14 to TRBJ2-3; possible D gene TRBD1, 6 bases. Deletions cut 4 bases from V and 6 bases from J, with 11 bases between. Germline loops: CDR1 SGHDN, CDR2 FVKESK. The CDR3 contains 13 residues.

The V call is TRBV7-9, the J call TRBJ2-7; TRBD2 matches 8 bases. The CDR3 extends over 15 amino acids. Trimming at V came to 5 bases and at J to 4 bases, leaving 10 bases not matched to a gene. Germline V gene sequence: CDR1 SEHNR, CDR2 FQNEAQ (reference sequence). This CDR3 is CASSPRRLAMYEQYF. DNA for the CDR3: TGTGCCAGCAGCCCTCGGAGACTAGCGATGTACGAGCAGTACTTC.

The chain combines TRBV29-1 with TRBJ2-1; 7 positions match TRBD1. Trimming removed 6 bases from V and 4 bases from J; junction bases left unmatched: 9. Germline values: CDR1 SQVTM, CDR2 ANQGSEA. The CDR3 runs to 14 residues. The CDR3 nucleotides are TGCAGCGTACCGCCGGGACAGACGTACAATGAGCAGTTCTTC. Protein sequence: CSVPPGQTYNEQFF.

This sequence joins TRBV5-4 and TRBJ2-7; D gene unclear. The germline gives CDR1 SGHNT, CDR2 YYREEE (reference sequence). The CDR3 has 12 amino acids. Trimming cost V 0 bases and J 7 bases, with 8 bases left between them. This CDR3 reads CASSLVSEEQYF. The CDR3 region has the DNA TGTGCCAGCAGCTTGGTCTCGGAGGAGCAGTACTTC.

This clone has only one observation. This chain connects TRBV7-3 to TRBJ2-3; D is perhaps TRBD1 (5 bases). The CDR3 totals 15 residues. In germline, CDR1 is SGHTA, CDR2 FQGTGA. Trimming shortened V by 3 bases and J by 2 bases, and 12 bases separated the two germline ends. The CDR3 loop is CASSFDRGTTDTQYF. The CDR3 region has the DNA TGTGCCAGCAGCTTTGATAGGGGTACCACAGATACGCAGTATTTT.

The chain joins TRBV10-3 to TRBJ2-7; D assignment may be TRBD1 or TRBD2 (5 bases each). Germline V gene data show CDR1 as ENHRY and CDR2 as SYGVKD. The germline V and J ends were trimmed by 2 bases and 3 bases, with 11 bases remaining between them. This CDR3 has 14 amino acids. CDR3 loop: CAISEGGGNYEQYF. DNA for the CDR3: TGTGCCATCAGTGAGGGTGGGGGTAACTACGAGCAGTACTTC.

In the case of this clone: The junction does not match germline at one end; this may be a read error. The chain couples TRBV2 to TRBJ1-1; 7 positions agree with TRBD1. Germline V CDR1 and CDR2: SNHLY, FYNNEI. The CDR3 length is 15 residues. DNA of the CDR3: TGTGCCAGCAGAGAAGACGCAGGGGGAAACACTGAAGCTTTCTTT. Protein: CASREDAGGNTEAFF.

Written as DNA, the CDR3 is TGTGCCAGCAGCACCCATCGGACTAGCGGGAAAGATACGCAGTATTTT. This sequence encodes CASSTHRTSGKDTQYF. The chain joins TRBV6-6 to TRBJ2-3; TRBD2 aligns across 12 bases. The CDR3 consists of 16 residues. CDR1 MNHNY and CDR2 SVGAGI come from the germline V gene (reference sequence). V lost 6 bases to trimming and J lost 5 bases; unmatched junction nucleotides: 9.

The chain combines TRBV6-4 with TRBJ1-2; unclear D gene. Germline CDR1 and CDR2: MRHNA and SNTAGT. V lost 6 bases to trimming and J lost 2 bases, with 7 bases between them. The length of the CDR3 is 12 residues. The CDR3 region is CASRTWNYGYTF. The DNA for the CDR3 is TGTGCCAGCAGGACATGGAACTATGGCTACACCTTC.